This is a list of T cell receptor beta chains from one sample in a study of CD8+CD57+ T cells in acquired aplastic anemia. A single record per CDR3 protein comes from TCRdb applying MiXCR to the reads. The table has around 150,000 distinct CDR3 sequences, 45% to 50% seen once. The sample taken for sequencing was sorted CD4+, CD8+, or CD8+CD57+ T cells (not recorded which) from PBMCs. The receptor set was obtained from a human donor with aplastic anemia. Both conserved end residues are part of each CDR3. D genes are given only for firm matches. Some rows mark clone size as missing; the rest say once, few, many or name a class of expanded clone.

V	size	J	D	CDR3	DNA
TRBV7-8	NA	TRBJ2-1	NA	CASSLRGVLANEQFF	TGTGCCAGCAGCTTAAGGGGGGTGCTGGCGAATGAGCAGTTCTTC
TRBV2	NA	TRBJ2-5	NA	CASSQDPQNSETQYF	TGTGCCAGCAGCCAAGATCCCCAGAACTCGGAGACCCAGTACTTC
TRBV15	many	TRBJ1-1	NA	CATCAQGRSGTEAFF	TGTGCCACCTGCGCCCAAGGGCGAAGTGGGACTGAAGCTTTCTTT
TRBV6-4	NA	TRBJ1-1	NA	CASSDSREGTEAFF	TGTGCCAGCAGTGACTCCAGGGAGGGCACTGAAGCTTTCTTT
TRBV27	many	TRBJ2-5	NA	CASSSETLETQYF	TGTGCCAGCAGTTCAGAAACCCTCGAGACCCAGTACTTC
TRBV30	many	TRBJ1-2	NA	CAWFTGNYGYTF	TGTGCCTGGTTTACAGGGAACTATGGCTACACCTTC
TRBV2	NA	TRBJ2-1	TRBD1	CASGTGFNEQFF	TGTGCCAGCGGGACAGGGTTTAATGAGCAGTTCTTC
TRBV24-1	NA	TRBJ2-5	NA	CATSGPGKETQYF	TGTGCCACCAGTGGGCCAGGGAAAGAGACCCAGTACTTC
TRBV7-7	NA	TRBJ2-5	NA	CASSSAQLGAQETQYF	TGTGCTAGCAGCTCCGCGCAGCTAGGTGCGCAAGAGACCCAGTACTTC
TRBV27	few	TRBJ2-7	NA	CASSLKGGTYEQYF	TGTGCCAGCAGTTTAAAGGGGGGAACCTACGAGCAGTACTTC
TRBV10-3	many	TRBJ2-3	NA	CAISDGVGTQYF	TGTGCCATCAGTGACGGGGTCGGTACGCAGTATTTT
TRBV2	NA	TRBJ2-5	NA	CASSEGRGYGQPQYF	TGTGCCAGCAGCGAGGGGCGCGGGTATGGTCAGCCCCAGTACTTC
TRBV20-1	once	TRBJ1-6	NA	CSARETPNSPLHF	TGCAGTGCTAGAGAGACACCGAATTCACCCCTCCACTTT
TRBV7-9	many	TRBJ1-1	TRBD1	CASSLVGTGEPEAFF	TGTGCCAGCAGCTTAGTGGGGACAGGGGAACCCGAAGCTTTCTTT
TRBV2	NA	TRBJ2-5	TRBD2	CASSGSGGETQYF	TGTGCCAGCAGTGGTTCGGGGGGGGAGACCCAGTACTTC
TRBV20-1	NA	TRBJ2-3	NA	CSASPTGASTDTQYF	TGCAGTGCTAGTCCGACGGGGGCTAGCACAGATACGCAGTATTTT
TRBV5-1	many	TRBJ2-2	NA	CASSLEVPLWTGELFF	TGCGCCAGCAGCTTGGAGGTCCCGCTTTGGACCGGGGAGCTGTTTTTT
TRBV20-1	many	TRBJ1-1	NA	CSASLPLRGAARDLGEAFF	TGCAGTGCTAGCCTCCCACTCCGGGGGGCCGCGAGGGATTTAGGTGAAGCTTTCTTT
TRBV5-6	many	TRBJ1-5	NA	CASSLNSNQPQHF	TGTGCCAGCAGCTTGAACAGCAATCAGCCCCAGCATTTT
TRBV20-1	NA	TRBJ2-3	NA	CSARRRGYTDTQYF	TGCAGTGCTAGGAGGCGGGGCTACACAGATACGCAGTATTTT
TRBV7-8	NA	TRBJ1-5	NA	CASSYGAGNQPQHF	TGTGCCAGCAGCTACGGAGCGGGCAATCAGCCCCAGCATTTT
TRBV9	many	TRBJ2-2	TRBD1	CASSEVGQGLAGELFF	TGTGCCAGCAGCGAGGTGGGACAGGGTCTAGCCGGGGAGCTGTTTTTT
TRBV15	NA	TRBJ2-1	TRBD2	CATSHRGGYNEQFF	TGTGCCACCAGCCACCGGGGGGGTTACAATGAGCAGTTCTTC
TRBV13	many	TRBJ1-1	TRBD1	CASSPLNEDRVLNTEAFF	TGTGCCAGCAGCCCCCTCAATGAGGACAGGGTATTGAACACTGAAGCTTTCTTT
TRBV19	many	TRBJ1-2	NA	CASSTPSGSANYGYTF	TGTGCCAGTAGTACCCCATCGGGTTCTGCTAACTATGGCTACACCTTC
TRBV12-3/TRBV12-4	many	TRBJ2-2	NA	CASSWTGELFF	TGTGCCAGCAGTTGGACCGGGGAGCTGTTTTTT
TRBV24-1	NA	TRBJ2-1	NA	CATSDSGSGSYNEQFF	TGTGCCACCAGTGATTCTGGATCGGGCTCCTACAATGAGCAGTTCTTC
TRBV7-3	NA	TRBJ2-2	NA	CASSFLGGELFF	TGTGCCAGCAGCTTCCTGGGCGGGGAGCTGTTTTTT
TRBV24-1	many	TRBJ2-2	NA	CATSGLERDTGELFF	TGTGCCACCAGTGGCCTTGAAAGAGACACCGGGGAGCTGTTTTTT
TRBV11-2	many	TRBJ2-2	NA	CASSQRLGGESGELFF	TGTGCCAGCAGCCAAAGACTAGGAGGGGAGTCCGGGGAGCTGTTTTTT
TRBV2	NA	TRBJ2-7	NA	CASSDDGVGEQYF	TGTGCCAGCAGTGATGACGGGGTGGGGGAGCAGTACTTC
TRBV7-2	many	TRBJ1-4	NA	CASSSYDLATNEKLFF	TGTGCCAGCAGCTCCTATGACCTTGCAACTAATGAAAAACTGTTTTTT
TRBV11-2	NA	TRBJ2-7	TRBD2	CASSLILLAGDPGYEQYF	TGTGCCAGCAGCTTGATACTTCTAGCGGGAGACCCAGGGTACGAGCAGTACTTC
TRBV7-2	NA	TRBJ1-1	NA	CASSSQVANTEAFF	TGTGCCAGCAGCTCACAGGTAGCGAACACTGAAGCTTTCTTT
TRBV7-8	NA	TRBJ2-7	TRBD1	CASSQGVAYEQYF	TGTGCCAGCAGCCAGGGGGTGGCCTACGAGCAGTACTTC
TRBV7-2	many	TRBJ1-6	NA	CASSFGREPNYDSPLHF	TGTGCCAGCAGCTTCGGGAGGGAGCCGAATTATGATTCACCCCTCCACTTT
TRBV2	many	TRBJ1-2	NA	CASSEEVAGYGYTF	TGTGCCAGCAGTGAAGAGGTAGCGGGCTATGGCTACACCTTC
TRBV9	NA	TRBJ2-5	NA	CASSVDATHGETQYF	TGTGCCAGCAGCGTAGATGCGACCCATGGGGAGACCCAGTACTTC
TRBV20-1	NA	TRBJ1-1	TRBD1	CSATPDRVNTEAFF	TGCAGTGCAACCCCGGACAGGGTTAACACTGAAGCTTTCTTT
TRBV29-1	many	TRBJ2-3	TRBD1	CSVGTGTSDTQYF	TGCAGCGTCGGGACAGGGACCTCAGATACGCAGTATTTT
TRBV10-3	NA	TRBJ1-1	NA	CAISEFSGDKAFF	TGTGCCATCAGTGAGTTTTCAGGGGATAAAGCTTTCTTT
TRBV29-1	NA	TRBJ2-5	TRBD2	CSVDSSGEKTQYF	TGCAGCGTTGATTCCAGCGGGGAGAAGACCCAGTACTTC
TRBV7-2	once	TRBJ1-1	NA	CASSLDSRGGMAFF	TGTGCCAGCAGCTTAGACTCTCGGGGCGGTATGGCTTTCTTT
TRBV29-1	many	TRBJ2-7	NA	CSVIAAGWGEQYF	TGCAGCGTTATTGCGGCAGGGTGGGGTGAGCAGTACTTC